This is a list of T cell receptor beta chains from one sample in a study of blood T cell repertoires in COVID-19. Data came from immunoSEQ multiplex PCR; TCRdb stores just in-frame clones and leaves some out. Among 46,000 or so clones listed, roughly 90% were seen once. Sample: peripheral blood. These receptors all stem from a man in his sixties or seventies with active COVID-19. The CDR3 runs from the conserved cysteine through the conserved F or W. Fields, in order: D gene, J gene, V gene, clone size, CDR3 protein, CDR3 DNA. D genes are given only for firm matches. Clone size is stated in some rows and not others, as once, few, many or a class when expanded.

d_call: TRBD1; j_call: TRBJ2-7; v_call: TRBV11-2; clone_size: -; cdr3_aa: CASRLGQGVYEQYF; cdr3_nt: TGTGCCAGCAGATTGGGACAGGGGGTGTACGAGCAGTACTTC
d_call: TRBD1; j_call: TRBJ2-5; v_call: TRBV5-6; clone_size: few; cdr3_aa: CASSFETGGAETQYF; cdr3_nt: TGTGCCAGCAGCTTTGAGACAGGGGGAGCCGAGACCCAGTACTTC
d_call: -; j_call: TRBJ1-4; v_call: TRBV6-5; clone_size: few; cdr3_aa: CASSLRGFATNEKLFF; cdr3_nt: TGTGCCAGCAGTTTGAGGGGGTTTGCAACTAATGAAAAACTGTTTTTT
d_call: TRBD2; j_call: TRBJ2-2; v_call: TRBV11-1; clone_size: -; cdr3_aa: CASSSQPGLAGGELFF; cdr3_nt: TGTGCCAGCAGCTCCCAACCGGGACTAGCGGGCGGGGAGCTGTTTTTT
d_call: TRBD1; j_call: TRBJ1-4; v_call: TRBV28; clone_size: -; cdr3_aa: CASSPADRRPTNEKLFF; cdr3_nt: TGTGCCAGCAGTCCCGCGGACAGGCGGCCAACTAATGAAAAACTGTTTTTT
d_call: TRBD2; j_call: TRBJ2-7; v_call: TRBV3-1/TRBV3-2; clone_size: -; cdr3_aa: CASSARSGGAYEQYF; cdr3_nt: TGTGCCAGCAGCGCGCGTAGCGGGGGCGCCTACGAGCAGTACTTC
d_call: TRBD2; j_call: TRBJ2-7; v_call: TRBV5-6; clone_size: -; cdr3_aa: CASSQRTSGGLRGQYF; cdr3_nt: TGTGCCAGCAGCCAGCGGACTAGCGGTGGTCTACGAGGGCAGTACTTC
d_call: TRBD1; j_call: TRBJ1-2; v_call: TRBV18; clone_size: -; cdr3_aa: CASSQGPGGDGFGYTF; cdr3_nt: TGTGCCAGCTCACAGGGTCCAGGGGGCGACGGATTTGGCTACACCTTC
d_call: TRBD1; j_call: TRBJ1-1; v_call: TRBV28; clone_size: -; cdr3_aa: CASSFSGGGRANTEAFF; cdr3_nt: TGTGCCAGCAGTTTCTCAGGAGGGGGCAGGGCGAACACTGAAGCTTTCTTT
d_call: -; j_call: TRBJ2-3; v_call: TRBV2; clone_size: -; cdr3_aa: CASSQPGHTQYF; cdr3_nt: TGTGCCAGCAGTCAACCGGGACACACGCAGTATTTT
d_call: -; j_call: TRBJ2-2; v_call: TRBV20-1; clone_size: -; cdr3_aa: CSARGIGELFF; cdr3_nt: TGCAGTGCTAGGGGCATCGGGGAGCTGTTTTTT
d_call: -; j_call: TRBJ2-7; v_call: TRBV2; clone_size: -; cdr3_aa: CASSGQFEQYF; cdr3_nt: TGTGCCAGCAGCGGACAGTTCGAGCAGTACTTC
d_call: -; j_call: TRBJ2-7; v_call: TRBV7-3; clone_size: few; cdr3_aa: CASSFSGSPSYEQYF; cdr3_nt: TGTGCCAGCAGCTTTTCCGGGTCCCCCTCCTACGAGCAGTACTTC
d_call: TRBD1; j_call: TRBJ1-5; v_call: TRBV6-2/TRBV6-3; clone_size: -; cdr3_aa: CASSYLFGQERNQPQHF; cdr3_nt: TGTGCCAGCAGTTACCTATTCGGACAGGAGAGAAATCAGCCCCAGCATTTT
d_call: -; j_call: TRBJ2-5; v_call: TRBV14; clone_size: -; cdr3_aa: CASSITGTWLQETQYF; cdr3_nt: TGTGCCAGCAGCATTACAGGAACCTGGCTTCAAGAGACCCAGTACTTC
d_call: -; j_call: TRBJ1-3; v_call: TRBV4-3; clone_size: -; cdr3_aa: CASSPDSSSYSGNTIYF; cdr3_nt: TGCGCCAGCAGCCCCGACTCCAGTTCCTACTCTGGAAACACCATATATTTT
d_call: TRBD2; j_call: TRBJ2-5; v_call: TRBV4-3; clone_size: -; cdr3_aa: CASSQGTTRETQYF; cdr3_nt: TGCGCCAGCAGCCAGGGGACTACTAGAGAGACCCAGTACTTC
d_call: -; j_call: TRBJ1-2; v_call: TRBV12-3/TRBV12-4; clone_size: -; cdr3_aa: CASSQRTVYGYTF; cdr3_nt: TGTGCCAGCAGTCAGCGGACGGTCTATGGCTACACCTTC
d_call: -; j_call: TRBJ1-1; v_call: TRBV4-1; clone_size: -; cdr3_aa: CASSQPQGRHTEAFF; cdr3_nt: TGCGCCAGCAGCCAACCTCAGGGTCGGCACACTGAAGCTTTCTTT
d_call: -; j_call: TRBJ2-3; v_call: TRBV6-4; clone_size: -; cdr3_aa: CASSDPVSTDTQYF; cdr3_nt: TGTGCCAGCAGCGACCCGGTAAGCACAGATACGCAGTATTTT
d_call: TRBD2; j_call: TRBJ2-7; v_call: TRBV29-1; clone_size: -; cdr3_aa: CSGILADSYEQYF; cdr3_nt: TGCAGCGGGATCCTAGCGGACTCCTACGAGCAGTACTTC
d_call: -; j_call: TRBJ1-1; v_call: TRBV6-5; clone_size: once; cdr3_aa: CASSPPRTANTEAFF; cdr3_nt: TGTGCCAGCAGCCCCCCTCGGACAGCGAACACTGAAGCTTTCTTT
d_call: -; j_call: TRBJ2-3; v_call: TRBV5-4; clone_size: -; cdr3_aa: CASSSRGQYTDTQYF; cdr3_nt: TGTGCCAGCAGCAGTCGAGGACAGTACACAGATACGCAGTATTTT
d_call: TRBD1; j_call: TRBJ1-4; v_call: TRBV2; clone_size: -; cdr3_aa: CASSLDRGHEKLFF; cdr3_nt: TGTGCCAGCAGTTTAGACAGGGGGCATGAAAAACTGTTTTTT
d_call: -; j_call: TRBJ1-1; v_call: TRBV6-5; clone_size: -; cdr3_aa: CASDNLDRNTEAFF; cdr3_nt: TGTGCCAGCGATAACCTCGACAGGAACACTGAAGCTTTCTTT
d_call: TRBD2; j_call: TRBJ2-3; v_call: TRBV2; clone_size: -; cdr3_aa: CASSRRTSATDTQYF; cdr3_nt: TGTGCCAGCTCCCGGCGGACTAGCGCCACAGATACGCAGTATTTT
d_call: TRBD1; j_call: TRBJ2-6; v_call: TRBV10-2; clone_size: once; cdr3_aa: CASSVDRASGANVLTF; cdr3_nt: TGCGCCAGCAGTGTTGACAGGGCCTCTGGGGCCAACGTCCTGACTTTC
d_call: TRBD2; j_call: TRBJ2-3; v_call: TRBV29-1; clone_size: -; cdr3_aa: CSVEMYAGGTDTQYF; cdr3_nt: TGCAGCGTTGAAATGTATGCGGGGGGCACAGATACGCAGTATTTT
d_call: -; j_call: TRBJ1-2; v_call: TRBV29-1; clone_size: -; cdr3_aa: CSVTDNYGYTF; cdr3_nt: TGCAGCGTGACAGACAACTATGGCTACACCTTC
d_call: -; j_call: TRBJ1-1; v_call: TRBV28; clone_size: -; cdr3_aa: CASSLSGAARTEAFF; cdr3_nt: TGTGCCAGCAGTTTATCAGGGGCCGCTCGGACTGAAGCTTTCTTT
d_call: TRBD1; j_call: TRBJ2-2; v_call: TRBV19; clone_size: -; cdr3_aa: CASSPTRTGIGGELFF; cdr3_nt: TGTGCCAGTAGTCCTACCCGGACAGGGATTGGCGGGGAGCTGTTTTTT
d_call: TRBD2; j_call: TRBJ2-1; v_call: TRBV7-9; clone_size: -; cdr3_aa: CASSFLTSGTNNEQFF; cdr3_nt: TGTGCCAGCAGCTTTTTGACTAGCGGGACGAACAATGAGCAGTTCTTC
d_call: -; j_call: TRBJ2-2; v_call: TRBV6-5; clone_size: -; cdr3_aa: CASSYSRLTMRGLFF; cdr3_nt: TGTGCCAGCAGTTACTCGAGGCTCACCATGAGAGGGCTGTTTTTT
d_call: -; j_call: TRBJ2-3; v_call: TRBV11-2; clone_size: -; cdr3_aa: CASSLGLMSTDTQYF; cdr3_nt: TGTGCCAGCAGCCTAGGACTGATGAGCACAGATACGCAGTATTTT
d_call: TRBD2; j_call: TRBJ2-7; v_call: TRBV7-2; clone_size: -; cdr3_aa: CASSLWLAGGLLYEQYF; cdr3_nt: TGTGCCAGCAGCTTATGGTTAGCGGGAGGCCTACTGTACGAGCAGTACTTC
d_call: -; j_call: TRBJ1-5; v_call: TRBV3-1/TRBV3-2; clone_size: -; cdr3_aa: CASSQASLQPQHF; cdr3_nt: TGTGCCAGCAGCCAAGCCTCCCTCCAGCCCCAGCATTTT
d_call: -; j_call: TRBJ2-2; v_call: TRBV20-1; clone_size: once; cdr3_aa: CSASLGASGSITGELFF; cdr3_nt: TGCAGTGCTAGTCTGGGGGCTTCTGGTTCGATCACCGGGGAGCTGTTTTTT
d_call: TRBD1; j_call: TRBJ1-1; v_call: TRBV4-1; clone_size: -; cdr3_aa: CASSQGPGQGDVFF; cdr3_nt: TGCGCCAGCAGCCAGGGTCCGGGACAGGGCGATGTTTTCTTT
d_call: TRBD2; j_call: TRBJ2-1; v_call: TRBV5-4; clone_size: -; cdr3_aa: CASSNGGAGYNEQFF; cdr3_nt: TGTGCCAGCAGCAACGGGGGGGCGGGTTACAATGAGCAGTTCTTC
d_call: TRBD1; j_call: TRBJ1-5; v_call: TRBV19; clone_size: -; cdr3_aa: CASSGNRGLNWAQHF; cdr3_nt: TGTGCCAGTAGTGGGAACAGGGGGCTTAATTGGGCCCAGCATTTT
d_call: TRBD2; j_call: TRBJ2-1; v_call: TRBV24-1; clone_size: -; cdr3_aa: CATSDYKREGDEQFF; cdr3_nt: TGTGCCACCAGTGATTATAAGCGGGAGGGCGATGAGCAGTTCTTC
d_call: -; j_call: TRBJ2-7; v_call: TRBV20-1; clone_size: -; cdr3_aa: CSARDLREQYF; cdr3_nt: TGCAGTGCTAGAGATCTTCGCGAGCAGTACTTC
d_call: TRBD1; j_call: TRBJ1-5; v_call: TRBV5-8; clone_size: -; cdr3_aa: CASKKNPGGTVWNQPQHF; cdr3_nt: TGTGCCAGCAAAAAGAACCCAGGGGGAACGGTTTGGAATCAGCCCCAGCATTTT
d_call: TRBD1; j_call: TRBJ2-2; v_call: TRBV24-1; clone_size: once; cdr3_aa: CATSEWGQGTGELFF; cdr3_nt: TGTGCCACCAGTGAGTGGGGACAGGGGACCGGGGAGCTGTTTTTT
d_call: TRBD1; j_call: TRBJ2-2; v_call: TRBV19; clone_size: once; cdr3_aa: CASDRGGTGELFF; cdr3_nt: TGTGCCAGCGACAGGGGGGGGACCGGGGAGCTGTTTTTT